This T cell receptor beta chain came from a study of early T cells in non-severe SARS-CoV-2 infection. Study at large: Sequencing targeted bulk RNA from unsorted whole blood, leaving chains unpaired. Study-wide findings and caveats: VDJdb-based matching was biased toward anti-spike CD8 responses and missed private and CD4 specificities.

The CDR3 length is 14 residues. Germline V lookup: CDR1 DFQATT, CDR2 SNEGSKA (reference sequence). Losses at the gene ends were 4 bases for V and 7 bases for J; bases not matched to a gene: 9. Individual cDNA molecules were tagged with unique molecular identifiers. TCRdb fed the 5' RACE reads into MiXCR, producing one record per CDR3 protein. The sample has roughly 67,000 distinct CDR3 sequences; roughly a tenth are singletons. This clonotype turned up a few times. What it binds is unknown. What was sequenced was whole blood. The origin of this receptor is an adult who was a healthcare worker with PCR-confirmed SARS-CoV-2 infection or an uninfected control (not recorded which). The chain links TRBV20-1 to TRBJ2-1; 8 bases are a match to TRBD2. The CDR3 sequence is CSAKIAGYRNEQFF. The CDR3 coding sequence is TGCAGTGCTAAAATAGCGGGATATAGAAATGAGCAGTTCTTC.